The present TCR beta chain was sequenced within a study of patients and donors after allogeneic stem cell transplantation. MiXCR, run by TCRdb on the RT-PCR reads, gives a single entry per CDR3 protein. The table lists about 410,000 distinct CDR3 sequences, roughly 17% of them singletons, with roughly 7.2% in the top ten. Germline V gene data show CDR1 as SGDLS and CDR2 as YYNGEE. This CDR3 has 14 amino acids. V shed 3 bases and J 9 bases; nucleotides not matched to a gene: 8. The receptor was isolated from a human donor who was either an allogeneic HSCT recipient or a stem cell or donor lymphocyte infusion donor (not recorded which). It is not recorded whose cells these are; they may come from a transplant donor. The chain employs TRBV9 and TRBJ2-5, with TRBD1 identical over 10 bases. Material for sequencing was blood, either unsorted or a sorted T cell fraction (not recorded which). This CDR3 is CASSAGQGDSAQYF. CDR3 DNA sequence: TGTGCCAGCAGCGCAGGACAGGGGGATTCGGCCCAGTACTTC.